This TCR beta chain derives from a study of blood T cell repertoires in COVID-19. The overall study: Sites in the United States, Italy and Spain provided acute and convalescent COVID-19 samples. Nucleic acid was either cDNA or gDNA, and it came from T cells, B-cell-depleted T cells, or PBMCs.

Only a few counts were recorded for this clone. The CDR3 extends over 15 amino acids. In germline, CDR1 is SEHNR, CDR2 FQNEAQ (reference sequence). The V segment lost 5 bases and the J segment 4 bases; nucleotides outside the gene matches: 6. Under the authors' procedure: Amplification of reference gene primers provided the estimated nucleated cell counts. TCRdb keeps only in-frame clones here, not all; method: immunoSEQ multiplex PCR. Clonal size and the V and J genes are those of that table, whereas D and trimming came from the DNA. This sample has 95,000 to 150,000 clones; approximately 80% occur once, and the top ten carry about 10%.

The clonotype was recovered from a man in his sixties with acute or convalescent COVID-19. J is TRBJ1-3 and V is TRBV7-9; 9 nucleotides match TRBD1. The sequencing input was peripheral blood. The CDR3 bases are TGTGCCAGCAGCCCCACAGGGGGCGCGGGAAACACCATATATTTT. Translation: CASSPTGGAGNTIYF.